The 21 T cell receptor beta chains below come from one sample, sequenced in a study of blood T cell repertoires in COVID-19. The table came from immunoSEQ multiplex PCR; TCRdb's copy has only in-frame clones and leaves some out. The sample lists some 220,000 clones; 87% were seen once. The sequenced sample was peripheral blood. These receptors originate from a young woman who had recovered from COVID-19.

The V call is TRBV11-2, the J call TRBJ2-7; TRBD2 is a possible D gene (5 bases). The CDR3 extends over 14 amino acids. V lost 1 base, J lost 7 bases, and 14 bases lay in between. CDR1 and CDR2 (germline): SGHAT, FQNNGV. The CDR3 DNA reads as TGTGCCAGCAGCTTAGCCGGGAATAGGAAAGAGCAGTACTTC. The encoded protein is CASSLAGNRKEQYF. The variable domain in full, with the rest retrieved from reference TRBV11-2 and TRBJ2-7, is EAGVAQSPRYKIIEKRQSVAFWCNPISGHATLYWYQQILGQGPKLLIQFQNNGVVDDSQLPKDRFSAERLKGVDSTLKIQPAKLEDSAVYLCASSLAGNRKEQYFGPGTRLTVT.

J is TRBJ2-7 and V is TRBV5-4; 14 bases are a match to TRBD2. After removal of 3 bases from V and 3 bases from J, the junction contained 5 bases not matched to a gene. Germline V gene data show CDR1 as SGHNT and CDR2 as YYREEE (reference sequence). The CDR3 length is 16 residues. The CDR3 protein is CASSSWTSGRIYEQYF. The CDR3 bases are TGTGCCAGCAGCTCCTGGACTAGCGGGAGGATCTACGAGCAGTACTTC.

The sample holds one count of this clone. The chain employs TRBV6-2 or TRBV6-3 and TRBJ2-7, with 14 bases that match TRBD2. V dropped 2 bases and J dropped 3; count of bases not matched to a gene: 6. The CDR3 runs to 17 residues. Germline V gene lookup returns CDR1 MNHEY and CDR2 SVGEGT. The CDR3 spells CASSYGGLAGGYYEQYF. As DNA, the CDR3 is TGTGCCAGCAGTTACGGCGGACTAGCGGGAGGTTACTACGAGCAGTACTTC.

The rearrangement links TRBV10-3 to TRBJ1-2; 7 bases map to TRBD1. The junction had 4 bases not matched to a gene; V was cut back by 4 bases and J by 5 bases. Germline V gene lookup returns CDR1 ENHRY and CDR2 SYGVKD. The CDR3 is 13 residues long. The CDR3 DNA sequence: TGTGCCATCAGTGCAGGGACAGAATATGGCTACACCTTC. It encodes CAISAGTEYGYTF.

The sample holds a few counts of this clone. This chain joins TRBV19 and TRBJ1-1; no reliable D call. CDR1 is LNHDA, CDR2 SQIVND, per germline (reference sequence). Trimming shortened V by 5 bases and J by 8 bases, and 9 bases separated the two germline ends. The length of the CDR3 is 11 residues. In nucleotides, the CDR3 is TGTGCCAGTAGTTGGAAAGCGGAAGCTTTCTTT. Its translation: CASSWKAEAFF.

The chain uses TRBV6-4 and TRBJ2-1, with 11 bases lining up with TRBD2. This CDR3 has 17 amino acids. V lost 5 bases, J lost 8 bases, and 14 bases stayed unmatched. Germline-derived CDR1 and CDR2 are MRHNA and SNTAGT. CDR3: CASSPRTSGFGGHEQFF. DNA for the CDR3: TGTGCCAGCAGTCCCCGGACTAGCGGGTTTGGGGGGCATGAGCAGTTCTTC.

This chain connects TRBV24-1 to TRBJ1-2; TRBD1 aligns across 11 bases. The CDR3 loop spans 13 amino acids. Per germline, CDR1 KGHDR and CDR2 SFDVKD. The V gene end was trimmed by 8 bases and the J gene end by 8 bases; junction bases not matched to a gene: 6. CDR3 nucleotides: TGTGCCACCAAGGACAGGGGGCGCCAAGGCTACACCTTC. This gives the protein CATKDRGRQGYTF.

The chain employs TRBV7-9 and TRBJ2-1; 11 bases are shared with TRBD2. The CDR3 consists of 15 residues. Trimming at V came to 5 bases and at J to 6 bases, leaving 6 bases not matched to a gene. CDR1 is SEHNR and CDR2 is FQNEAQ in the germline V gene (reference sequence). The CDR3 nucleotides are TGTGCCAGCAGCCTAGAGACTAGCGGGATCAATGAGCAGTTCTTC. This translates into CASSLETSGINEQFF.

Note on this clone: The germline gene is not matched at one end of the junction; a read error may be the cause. This sequence joins TRBV29-1 and TRBJ2-1; 7 bases match TRBD2. Germline-derived CDR1 and CDR2 are SQVTM and ANQGSEA. The CDR3 has 13 amino acids. CDR3 protein: CSGEASGYNEQFF. DNA for the CDR3: TGCAGCGGTGAAGCTAGCGGCTACAATGAGCAGTTCTTC.

This clone has a handful of counts. The chain is built from TRBV25-1 and TRBJ2-1, with D maybe TRBD1 (8 bases). Per the germline V gene, CDR1 is MGHDK and CDR2 is SYGVNS. The CDR3 runs to 12 residues. Trimming cost V 8 bases and J 9 bases, with 14 bases left between them. The CDR3 here is CASLTGGGEQFF. CDR3 DNA sequence: TGTGCCAGCCTTACAGGGGGGGGTGAGCAGTTCTTC.

V and J are TRBV24-1 and TRBJ2-3, with no clear D. Trimming stripped 3 bases from V and 2 bases from J, with 8 bases between. Germline values: CDR1 KGHDR, CDR2 SFDVKD. The CDR3 extends over 14 amino acids. In nucleotides, the CDR3 is TGTGCCACCAGTGATATAACAGACACAGATACGCAGTATTTT. Residues: CATSDITDTDTQYF.

V and J are TRBV5-1 and TRBJ2-3; 11 bases are shared with TRBD2. The CDR3 is 16 amino acids. From germline, CDR1 is SGHRS and CDR2 YFSETQ. V gave up 0 bases and J gave up 4 bases; unmatched junction bases: 4. CDR3: CASSLGVAGGPDTQYF. The CDR3 DNA follows: TGCGCCAGCAGCTTGGGGGTAGCGGGAGGGCCAGATACGCAGTATTTT.

CDR3 amino acids: CASSLTSSNQPQHF. The CDR3 DNA reads as TGTGCCAGCAGCCTAACGAGCAGCAATCAGCCCCAGCATTTT. This rearrangement joins TRBV7-9 to TRBJ1-5; no clear D. Trimming stripped 5 bases from V and 1 base from J, with 9 bases between. The CDR3 spans 14 residues. Looked up from germline, CDR1 is SEHNR and CDR2 is FQNEAQ (reference sequence).

This clone was counted a single time. The chain has TRBV7-9 and TRBJ2-7; the D gene is possibly TRBD2 (6 bases). Germline CDR1 SEHNR, CDR2 FQNEAQ (reference sequence). The V and J ends lost 6 bases and 0 bases respectively, with 24 bases between them. The CDR3 is made up of 18 amino acids. The CDR3 DNA is TGTGCCAGCAGTCTCCGTCGTCGTGGATTAGCGGCCTCCTACGAGCAGTACTTC. As protein: CASSLRRRGLAASYEQYF.

V usage is TRBV7-8 and J usage is TRBJ1-2; 7 bases align to TRBD1. The CDR3 totals 14 residues. Germline loops: CDR1 SGHVS, CDR2 FQNEAQ. Losses at the gene ends were 5 bases for V and 4 bases for J; bases not matched to a gene: 7. The CDR3 nucleotides are TGTGCCAGCAGCATAGGGGGCGCGAGCTATGGCTACACCTTC. This gives the protein CASSIGGASYGYTF.

The chain recombines TRBV11-2 with TRBJ1-1; TRBD1 matches at 9 bases. CDR1 and CDR2 (germline): SGHAT, FQNNGV. The CDR3 is 16 amino acids. The trim removed 3 bases at V and 0 bases at J, leaving 5 bases unmatched. The CDR3 DNA follows: TGTGCCAGCAGCTTGACACAGGGGGCCTTGAACACTGAAGCTTTCTTT. Its protein product is CASSLTQGALNTEAFF.

The CDR3 DNA reads as TGTGCCAGCACCACGTTTAGGACAGTGGGCGGCTACACCTTC. Amino acids: CASTTFRTVGGYTF. The chain recombines TRBV27 with TRBJ1-2; D might be TRBD1 (6 bases). Germline lookup yields CDR1 MNHEY and CDR2 SMNVEV (reference sequence). Trimming removed 7 bases from V and 8 bases from J, with 20 bases in between. This CDR3 has 14 amino acids.

The CDR3 region has the DNA TGTGCCAGCAGCCCGACTAGCGGCAACCTTAATGAGCAGTTCTTC. It is translated as CASSPTSGNLNEQFF. The chain is built from TRBV3-1 (or the pseudogene TRBV3-2) and TRBJ2-1, with TRBD2 identical over 9 bases. The CDR3 has 15 amino acids. Trimming removed 4 bases from V and 7 bases from J; junction bases left unmatched: 8. Germline assignment: CDR1 LGHDT and CDR2 YNNKEL (reference sequence).

The chain recombines TRBV11-1 with TRBJ2-1; 9 bases line up with TRBD2. This CDR3 has 14 amino acids. Germline V gene data show CDR1 as SGHAT and CDR2 as FQDESV (reference sequence). The V and J ends lost 5 bases and 4 bases, in that order; junction bases with no gene match: 3. The CDR3 sequence is CASSPSGIYNEQFF. The CDR3 DNA is TGTGCCAGCAGCCCTAGCGGGATATACAATGAGCAGTTCTTC.

This clone was counted between two and nine times. The V gene is TRBV18, the J gene TRBJ2-7; 10 bases agree with TRBD1. The CDR3 runs to 16 residues. Losses at the gene ends were 2 bases for V and 7 bases for J; bases not matched to a gene: 11. Germline values: CDR1 KGHSH, CDR2 LQKENI. CDR3 residues: CASSPVAGQGISEQYF. The CDR3 bases are TGTGCCAGCTCACCAGTTGCGGGACAGGGGATAAGTGAGCAGTACTTC.

In nucleotides, the CDR3 is TGTGCCAGCAGCTTAGCGGGCGCAGATACGCAGTATTTT. It yields the protein CASSLAGADTQYF. This chain joins TRBV7-2 and TRBJ2-3, with no clear D. The germline V and J ends were trimmed by 0 bases and 4 bases, with 5 bases remaining between them. This CDR3 has 13 amino acids. Per the germline V gene, CDR1 is SGHTA and CDR2 is FQGNSA. The full variable domain, with the rest looked up from reference TRBV7-2 and TRBJ2-3, is GAGVSQSPSNKVTEKGKDVELRCDPISGHTALYWYRQSLGQGLEFLIYFQGNSAPDKSGLPSDRFSAERTGGSVSTLTIQRTQQEDSAVYLCASSLAGADTQYFGPGTRLTVL.